This entry is about one T cell receptor beta chain. Its antigen is currently unknown. Trimming pared 5 bases from V and 2 bases from J, leaving 11 bases between. CDR1 is MNHNS, CDR2 SASEGT, per germline. CDR3 length equals 14 residues. The data were taken from a study of Tregs in tolerant kidney transplant recipients. Sequencing was performed with immunoSEQ multiplex PCR; in TCRdb, only in-frame clones are kept and a portion is missing. The profile shows roughly 70,000 clones, roughly 84% of them singletons. Study-wide points: The small number of patients limits these findings pending further validation. No direct test of biological reproducibility was done here. Tregs expanded with activated donor B cells seemed most donor-specific.

The TCR originated in a human donor in good health. The chain joins TRBV6-1 to TRBJ2-3, with D hard to call. The sequenced sample consisted of CD4+ T cells from blood. The CDR3 DNA reads as TGTGCCAGCAGTTCCCTCTCAGTCACAGATACGCAGTATTTT. It is translated as CASSSLSVTDTQYF.